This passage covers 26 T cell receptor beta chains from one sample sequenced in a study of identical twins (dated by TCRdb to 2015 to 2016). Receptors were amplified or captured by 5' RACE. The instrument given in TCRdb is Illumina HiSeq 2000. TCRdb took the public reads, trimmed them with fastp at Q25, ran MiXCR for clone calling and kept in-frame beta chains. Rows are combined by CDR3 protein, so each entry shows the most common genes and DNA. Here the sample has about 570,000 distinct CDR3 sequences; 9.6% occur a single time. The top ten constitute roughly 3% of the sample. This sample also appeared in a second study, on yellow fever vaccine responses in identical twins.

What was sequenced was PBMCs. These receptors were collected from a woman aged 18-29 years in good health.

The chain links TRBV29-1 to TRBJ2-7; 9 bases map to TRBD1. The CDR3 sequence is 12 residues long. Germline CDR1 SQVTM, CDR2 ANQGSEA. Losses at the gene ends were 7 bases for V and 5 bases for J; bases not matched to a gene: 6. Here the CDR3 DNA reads TGCAGCGCCCGGGACAGGGAGGACGAGCAGTACTTC. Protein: CSARDREDEQYF.

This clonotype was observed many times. The CDR3: CASRHPRKGAPTGELFF. The DNA of the CDR3 is TGTGCCAGCAGACATCCCAGGAAGGGGGCTCCGACCGGGGAGCTGTTTTTT. The rearrangement links TRBV6-1 to TRBJ2-2, with 7 bases that match TRBD1. With V trimmed by 6 bases and J by 5 bases, 15 bases remained unmatched. CDR3 length: 17 residues. Per the germline V gene, CDR1 is MNHNS and CDR2 is SASEGT.

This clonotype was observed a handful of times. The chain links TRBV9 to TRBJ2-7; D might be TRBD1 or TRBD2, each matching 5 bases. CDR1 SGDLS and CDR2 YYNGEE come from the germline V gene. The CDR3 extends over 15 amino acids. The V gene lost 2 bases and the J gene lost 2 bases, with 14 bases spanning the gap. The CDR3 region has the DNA TGTGCCAGCAGCGTCGAGGGTGGGGGAGCCTACGAGCAGTACTTC. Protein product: CASSVEGGGAYEQYF.

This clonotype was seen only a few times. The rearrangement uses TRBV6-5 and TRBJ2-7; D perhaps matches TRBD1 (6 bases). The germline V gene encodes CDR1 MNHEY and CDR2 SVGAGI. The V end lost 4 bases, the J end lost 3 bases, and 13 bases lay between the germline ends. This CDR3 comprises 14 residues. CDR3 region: CASSLSRGFYEQYF. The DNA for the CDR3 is TGTGCCAGCAGTTTGTCCAGGGGATTCTACGAGCAGTACTTC.

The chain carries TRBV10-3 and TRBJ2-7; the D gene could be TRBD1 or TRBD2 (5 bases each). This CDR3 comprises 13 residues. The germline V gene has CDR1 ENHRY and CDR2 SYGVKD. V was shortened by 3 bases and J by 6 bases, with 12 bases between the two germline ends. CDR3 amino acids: CAISDGTGREQYF. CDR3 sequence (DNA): TGTGCCATCAGTGACGGGACGGGCCGCGAGCAGTACTTC.

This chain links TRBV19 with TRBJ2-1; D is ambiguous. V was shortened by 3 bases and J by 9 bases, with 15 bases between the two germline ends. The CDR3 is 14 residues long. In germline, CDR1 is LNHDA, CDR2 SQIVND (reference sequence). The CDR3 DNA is TGTGCCAGTAGTATGTTATCCCAGCCCGGTGAGCAGTTCTTC. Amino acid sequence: CASSMLSQPGEQFF.

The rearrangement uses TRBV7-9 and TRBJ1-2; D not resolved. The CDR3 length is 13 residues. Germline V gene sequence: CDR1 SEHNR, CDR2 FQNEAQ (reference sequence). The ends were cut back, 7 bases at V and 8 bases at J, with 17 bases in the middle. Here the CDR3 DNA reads TGTGCCAGCAACGATAAGGCGGGAGGCGGCTACACCTTC. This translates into CASNDKAGGGYTF.

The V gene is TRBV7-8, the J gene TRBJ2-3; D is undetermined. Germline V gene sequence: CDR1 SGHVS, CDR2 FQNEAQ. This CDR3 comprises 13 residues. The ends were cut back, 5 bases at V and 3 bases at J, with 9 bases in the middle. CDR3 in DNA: TGTGCCAGCAGCACGCGACCGACAGATACGCAGTATTTT. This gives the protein CASSTRPTDTQYF.

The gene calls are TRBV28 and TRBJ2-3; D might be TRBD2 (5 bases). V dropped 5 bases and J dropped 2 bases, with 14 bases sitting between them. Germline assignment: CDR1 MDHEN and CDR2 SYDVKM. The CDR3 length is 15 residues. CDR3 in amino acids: CASSLSGWDTDTQYF. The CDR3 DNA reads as TGTGCCAGCAGTCTGTCGGGGTGGGACACAGATACGCAGTATTTT.

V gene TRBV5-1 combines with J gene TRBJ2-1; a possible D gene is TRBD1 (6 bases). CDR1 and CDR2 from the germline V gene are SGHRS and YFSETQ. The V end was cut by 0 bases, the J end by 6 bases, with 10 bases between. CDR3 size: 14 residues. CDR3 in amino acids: CASSLEAGVNEQFF. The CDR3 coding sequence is TGCGCCAGCAGCTTGGAGGCAGGGGTCAATGAGCAGTTCTTC.

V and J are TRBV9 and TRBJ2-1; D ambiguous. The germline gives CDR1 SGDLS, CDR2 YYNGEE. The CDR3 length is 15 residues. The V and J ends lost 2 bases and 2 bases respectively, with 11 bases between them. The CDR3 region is CASSVVGDPYNEQFF. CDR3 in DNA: TGTGCCAGCAGCGTGGTGGGTGACCCCTACAATGAGCAGTTCTTC.

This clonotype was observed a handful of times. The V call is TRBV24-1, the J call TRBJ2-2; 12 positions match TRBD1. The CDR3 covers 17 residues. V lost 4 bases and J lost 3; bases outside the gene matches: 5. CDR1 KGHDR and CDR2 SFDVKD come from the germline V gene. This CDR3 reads CATSDRRDRGHTGELFF. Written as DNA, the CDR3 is TGTGCCACCAGTGACCGCCGGGACAGGGGGCACACCGGGGAGCTGTTTTTT.

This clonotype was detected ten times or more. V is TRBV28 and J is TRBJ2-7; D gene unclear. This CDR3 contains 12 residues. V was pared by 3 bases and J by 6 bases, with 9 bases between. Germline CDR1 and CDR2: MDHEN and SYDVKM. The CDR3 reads CASSFLRGEQYF. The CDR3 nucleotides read TGTGCCAGCAGTTTTTTACGCGGCGAGCAGTACTTC.

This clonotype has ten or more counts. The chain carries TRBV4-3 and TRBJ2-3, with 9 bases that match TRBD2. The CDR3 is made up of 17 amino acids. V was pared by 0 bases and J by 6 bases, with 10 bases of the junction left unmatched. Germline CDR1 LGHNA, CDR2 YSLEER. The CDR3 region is CASSQETASGTQDTQYF. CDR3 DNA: TGCGCCAGCAGCCAAGAAACGGCTAGCGGGACACAGGATACGCAGTATTTT.

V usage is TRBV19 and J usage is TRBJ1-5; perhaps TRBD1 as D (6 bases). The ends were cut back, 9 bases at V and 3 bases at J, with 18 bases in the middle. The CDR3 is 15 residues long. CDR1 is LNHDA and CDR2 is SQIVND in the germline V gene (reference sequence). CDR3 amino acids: CASTPRGRVNQPQHF. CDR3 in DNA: TGTGCCAGCACCCCCCGGGGGCGCGTCAATCAGCCCCAGCATTTT.

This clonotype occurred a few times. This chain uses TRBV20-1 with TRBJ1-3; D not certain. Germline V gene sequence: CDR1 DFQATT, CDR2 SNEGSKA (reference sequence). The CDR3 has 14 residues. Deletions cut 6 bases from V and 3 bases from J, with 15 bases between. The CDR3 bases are TGCAGTGCCCGCCGCAAGGGTAGTGGAAACACCATATATTTT. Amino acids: CSARRKGSGNTIYF.

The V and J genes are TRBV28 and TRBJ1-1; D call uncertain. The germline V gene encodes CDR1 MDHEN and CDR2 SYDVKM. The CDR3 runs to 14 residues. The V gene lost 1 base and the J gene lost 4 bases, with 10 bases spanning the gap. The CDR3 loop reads CASSLSLVVTEAFF. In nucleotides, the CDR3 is TGTGCCAGCAGTTTATCTCTGGTGGTCACTGAAGCTTTCTTT.

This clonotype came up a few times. The CDR3 nucleotides are TGTGCCAGCAGTTTACTGACTAGGGTTGAGCAGTTCTTC. This sequence encodes CASSLLTRVEQFF. The V call is TRBV6-2 or TRBV6-3, the J call TRBJ2-1; tentatively, D is TRBD2 (6 bases). Germline CDR1 reads MNHEY; CDR2 reads SVGEGT. This CDR3 comprises 13 residues. V lost 4 bases, J lost 9 bases, and 13 bases lay in between.

CDR3 nucleotide sequence: TGCAGTGCTAGACCGGCGGGGGGCTACAATGAGCAGTTCTTC. It specifies CSARPAGGYNEQFF. The chain carries TRBV20-1 and TRBJ2-1; 8 bases line up with TRBD2. From germline, CDR1 is DFQATT and CDR2 SNEGSKA (reference sequence). Trimming cost V 2 bases and J 3 bases; bases outside gene matches: 3. This CDR3 comprises 14 residues.

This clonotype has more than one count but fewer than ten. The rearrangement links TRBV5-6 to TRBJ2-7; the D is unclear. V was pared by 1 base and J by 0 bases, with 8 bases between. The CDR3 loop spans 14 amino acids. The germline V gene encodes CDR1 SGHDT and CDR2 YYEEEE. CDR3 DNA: TGTGCCAGCAGCTTGCGGCGCAGCTCCTACGAGCAGTACTTC. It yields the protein CASSLRRSSYEQYF.

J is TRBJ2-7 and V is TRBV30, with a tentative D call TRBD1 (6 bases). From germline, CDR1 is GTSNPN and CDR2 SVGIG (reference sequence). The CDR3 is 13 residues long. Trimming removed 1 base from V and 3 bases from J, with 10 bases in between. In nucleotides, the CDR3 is TGTGCCTGGAGTGATACAGGGATCTACGAGCAGTACTTC. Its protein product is CAWSDTGIYEQYF.

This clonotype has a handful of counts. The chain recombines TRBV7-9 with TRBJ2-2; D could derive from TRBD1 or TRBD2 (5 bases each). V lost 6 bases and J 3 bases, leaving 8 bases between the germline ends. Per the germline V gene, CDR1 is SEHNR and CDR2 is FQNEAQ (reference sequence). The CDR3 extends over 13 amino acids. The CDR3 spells CASRGPDTGELFF. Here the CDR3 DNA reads TGTGCCAGCAGGGGACCCGACACCGGGGAGCTGTTTTTT.

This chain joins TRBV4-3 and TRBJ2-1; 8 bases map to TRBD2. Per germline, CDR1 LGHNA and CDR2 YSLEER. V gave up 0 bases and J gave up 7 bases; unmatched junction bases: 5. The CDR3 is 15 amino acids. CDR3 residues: CASSQEAGTSNEQFF. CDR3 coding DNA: TGCGCCAGCAGCCAAGAGGCCGGGACTAGTAATGAGCAGTTCTTC.

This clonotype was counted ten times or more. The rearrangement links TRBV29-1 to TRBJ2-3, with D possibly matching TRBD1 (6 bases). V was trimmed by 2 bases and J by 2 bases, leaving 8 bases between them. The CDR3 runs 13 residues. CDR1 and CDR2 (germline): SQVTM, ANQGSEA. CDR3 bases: TGCAGCGTTGAACTGGGGGCCACAGATACGCAGTATTTT. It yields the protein CSVELGATDTQYF.

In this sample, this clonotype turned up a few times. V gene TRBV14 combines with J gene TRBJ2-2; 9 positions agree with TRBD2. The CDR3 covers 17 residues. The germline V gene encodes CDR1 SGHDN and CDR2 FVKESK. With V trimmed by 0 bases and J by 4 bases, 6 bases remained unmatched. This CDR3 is CASSQDLGTSPTGELFF. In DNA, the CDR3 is TGTGCCAGCAGCCAAGATCTGGGGACTAGCCCCACCGGGGAGCTGTTTTTT. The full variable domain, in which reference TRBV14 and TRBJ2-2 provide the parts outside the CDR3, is EAGVTQFPSHSVIEKGQTVTLRCDPISGHDNLYWYRRVMGKEIKFLLHFVKESKQDESGMPNNRFLAERTGGTYSTLKVQPAELEDSGVYFCASSQDLGTSPTGELFFGEGSRLTVL.

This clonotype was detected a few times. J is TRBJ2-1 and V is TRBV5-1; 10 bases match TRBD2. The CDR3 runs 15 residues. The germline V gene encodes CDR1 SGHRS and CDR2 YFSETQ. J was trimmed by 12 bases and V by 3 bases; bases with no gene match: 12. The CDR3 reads CASSSRSGGATTQFF. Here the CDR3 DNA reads TGCGCCAGCAGCTCGAGGAGCGGGGGGGCTACAACGCAGTTCTTC.